What follows are 23 T cell receptor beta chains derived from one specimen sequenced in a study of control samples from healthy donors and cancer patients. Sequenced by immunoSEQ multiplex PCR; TCRdb stores in-frame clones only, minus some. This sample yields under 200,000 clones, of which about 86% are seen a single time; roughly 5.3% belongs to the top ten. Source material: blood. The source of these receptors is a young woman in good health.

This sequence joins TRBV5-8 and TRBJ1-2; D is unclear. The V gene lost 5 bases and the J gene lost 4 bases, with 12 bases spanning the gap. The germline V gene encodes CDR1 SGHTS and CDR2 YDEGEE. This CDR3 is built from 13 residues. The DNA of the CDR3 is TGTGCCAGCAGACTGGATACAGCCTATGGCTACACCTTC. Its protein product is CASRLDTAYGYTF.

This chain links TRBV14 with TRBJ1-2; TRBD1 agrees at 8 bases. The CDR3 length is 14 residues. CDR1 SGHDN and CDR2 FVKESK come from the germline V gene. The V gene end was trimmed by 3 bases and the J gene end by 4 bases; junction bases not matched to a gene: 4. The CDR3 DNA reads as TGTGCCAGCAGCCATACAGGGGGGGGCTATGGCTACACCTTC. Protein sequence: CASSHTGGGYGYTF.

J is TRBJ2-7 and V is TRBV12-3 or TRBV12-4; D possibly corresponds to TRBD2 (6 bases). This CDR3 is 13 amino acids long. With 4 bases removed from V and 2 bases from J, the gap between germline ends came to 9 bases. The CDR3 coding sequence is TGTGCCAGCAGTTCCGGCGGGACCTACGAGCAGTACTTC. Residues: CASSSGGTYEQYF.

This chain links TRBV27 with TRBJ1-2; TRBD1 is a possible D gene (5 bases). Germline values: CDR1 MNHEY, CDR2 SMNVEV (reference sequence). The CDR3 consists of 13 residues. Trimming removed 3 bases at V and 2 bases at J, with 7 bases between. CDR3 nucleotide sequence: TGTGCCAGCAGTTTTCGGGGGAACTATGGCTACACCTTC. It translates to CASSFRGNYGYTF.

V gene TRBV18 combines with J gene TRBJ1-2; D is possibly TRBD1 (5 bases). The length of the CDR3 is 13 residues. Germline lookup yields CDR1 KGHSH and CDR2 LQKENI. With 3 bases removed from V and 7 bases from J, the gap between germline ends came to 12 bases. The CDR3 reads CASSPAGEVGYTF. The CDR3 DNA reads TGTGCCAGCTCACCGGCGGGGGAGGTTGGCTACACCTTC.

The J gene is TRBJ2-1, the V gene TRBV7-6; the match to TRBD2 covers 12 bases. Per the germline V gene, CDR1 is SGHVS and CDR2 is FNYEAQ. The CDR3 has 17 amino acids. The V and J ends lost 4 bases and 13 bases, in that order; junction bases with no gene match: 17. CDR3 residues: CASSSLRGSSGGAGQFF. The CDR3, as DNA: TGTGCCAGCAGCTCCCTCCGAGGGTCTAGCGGGGGGGCAGGCCAGTTCTTC.

This rearrangement joins TRBV25-1 to TRBJ2-3, with D unclear. Per germline, CDR1 MGHDK and CDR2 SYGVNS. Trimming removed 3 bases from V and 2 bases from J, with 15 bases in between. This CDR3 spans 16 amino acids. The CDR3, as DNA: TGTGCCAGCAGTGATTTAAACTCTCAGAACACAGATACGCAGTATTTT. Its protein is CASSDLNSQNTDTQYF.

V is TRBV9 and J is TRBJ2-3, with no clear D. This CDR3 contains 15 residues. Trimming took 0 bases from V and 1 from J, leaving 9 bases between them. Germline V gene data show CDR1 as SGDLS and CDR2 as YYNGEE. CDR3 amino acids: CASSVVGYRTDTQYF. The DNA of the CDR3 is TGTGCCAGCAGCGTAGTCGGCTACCGCACAGATACGCAGTATTTT.

The V and J genes are TRBV21-1 and TRBJ1-5. TRBV21-1 is deemed a pseudogene. The CDR3 extends over 17 amino acids. CDR3 protein: CASSPRRGFGGNQPQHF. CDR3 in DNA: TGTGCCAGCAGCCCTCGGAGGGGGTTCGGAGGCAATCAGCCCCAGCATTTT.

The chain carries TRBV4-2 and TRBJ2-1, with 8 bases matching TRBD1. This CDR3 region has 14 residues. With 4 bases clipped from V and 7 bases from J, the junction kept 6 bases outside the gene matches. Germline V gene data show CDR1 as LGHNA and CDR2 as YNFKEQ. CDR3 sequence (DNA): TGTGCCAGCAGCCCCGGACAGGGTATAAATGAGCAGTTCTTC. The encoded protein is CASSPGQGINEQFF.

This clone was detected only once. The V gene is TRBV9, the J gene TRBJ2-1; 8 bases are shared with TRBD1. Germline values: CDR1 SGDLS, CDR2 YYNGEE. V lost 3 bases, J lost 2 bases, and 10 bases stayed unmatched. This CDR3 region has 17 residues. DNA for the CDR3: TGTGCCAGCAGCGCGCAAGTTGGACAGGGTGCCTACAATGAGCAGTTCTTC. This gives the protein CASSAQVGQGAYNEQFF.

V gene TRBV4-1 combines with J gene TRBJ1-1, with D perhaps TRBD1 (5 bases). Germline V gives CDR1 MGHRA, CDR2 YSYEKL. This CDR3 contains 16 residues. V lost 0 bases, J lost 1 base, and 12 bases lay in between. The CDR3 coding sequence is TGCGCCAGCAGCCAAGATTTTGGCAGGGCGAACACTGAAGCTTTCTTT. Translated: CASSQDFGRANTEAFF.

This clone has only one observation. V and J are TRBV4-1 and TRBJ2-7; tentatively, D is TRBD2 (6 bases). Deletions cut 3 bases from V and 0 bases from J, with 15 bases between. This CDR3 has 16 residues. Looked up from germline, CDR1 is MGHRA and CDR2 is YSYEKL. For the CDR3, the DNA is TGCGCCAGCAGCCAGGTCATGGGGGGAAGCTCCTACGAGCAGTACTTC. This codes for CASSQVMGGSSYEQYF.

This chain uses TRBV5-6 with TRBJ2-2; D remains unclear. The ends were cut back, 5 bases at V and 6 bases at J, with 11 bases in the middle. Germline V gives CDR1 SGHDT, CDR2 YYEEEE. CDR3 size: 13 residues. As DNA, the CDR3 is TGTGCCAGCAGTTCCAAAGGCGCCGGGGAGCTGTTTTTT. It yields the protein CASSSKGAGELFF.

The chain couples TRBV2 to TRBJ2-7, with 8 bases lining up with TRBD1. Germline V gene data show CDR1 as SNHLY and CDR2 as FYNNEI. The CDR3 covers 18 residues. V lost 2 bases and J lost 0; bases outside the gene matches: 12. CDR3 in amino acids: CASSELAPGQAYSYEQYF. CDR3 nucleotide sequence: TGTGCCAGCAGTGAACTTGCACCGGGACAGGCTTACTCCTACGAGCAGTACTTC. Full variable domain (remainder filled in from reference TRBV2 and TRBJ2-7): EPEVTQTPSHQVTQMGQEVILRCVPISNHLYFYWYRQILGQKVEFLVSFYNNEISEKSEIFDDQFSVERPDGSNFTLKIRSTKLEDSAMYFCASSELAPGQAYSYEQYFGPGTRLTVT.

V usage is TRBV5-5 and J usage is TRBJ1-6; unclear D gene. The CDR3 consists of 15 residues. Germline V gene data show CDR1 as SGHKS and CDR2 as YYEKEE (reference sequence). The V gene lost 0 bases and the J gene lost 3 bases, with 7 bases spanning the gap. As DNA, the CDR3 is TGTGCCAGCAGCTTGGTGGGCAGCTATAATTCACCCCTCCACTTT. This sequence encodes CASSLVGSYNSPLHF. Complete variable domain (other parts from reference TRBV5-5 and TRBJ1-6): DAGVTQSPTHLIKTRGQQVTLRCSPISGHKSVSWYQQVLGQGPQFIFQYYEKEERGRGNFPDRFSARQFPNYSSELNVNALLLGDSALYLCASSLVGSYNSPLHFGNGTRLTVT.

This clone has only one observation. The rearrangement uses TRBV29-1 and TRBJ2-3; no clear D gene. The V end lost 3 bases, the J end lost 0 bases, and 4 bases lay between the germline ends. Germline V gene data show CDR1 as SQVTM and CDR2 as ANQGSEA. The CDR3 is 12 amino acids. In DNA form, the CDR3 reads TGCAGCGTTGAGGGTAGCACAGATACGCAGTATTTT. As protein: CSVEGSTDTQYF.

This chain connects TRBV5-1 to TRBJ2-1; possible D gene TRBD2, 5 bases. The CDR3 runs to 20 residues. The germline CDR1 and CDR2 sequences are SGHRS and YFSETQ. V lost 2 bases to trimming and J lost 2 bases, with 26 bases between them. CDR3 protein: CASSFLISWPAVSAYNEQFF. DNA for the CDR3: TGCGCCAGCAGCTTTTTAATTTCGTGGCCAGCCGTTAGCGCCTACAATGAGCAGTTCTTC.

CDR3 loop: CATGDYEQYF. CDR3 DNA sequence: TGTGCCACGGGGGATTACGAGCAGTACTTC. The rearrangement joins TRBV27 to TRBJ2-7; D is perhaps TRBD2 (6 bases). The length of the CDR3 is 10 residues. The V end was cut by 10 bases, the J end by 4 bases, with 8 bases between. The germline CDR1 and CDR2 sequences are MNHEY and SMNVEV (reference sequence).

V is TRBV19 and J is TRBJ1-1; D is unclear. The CDR3 loop spans 16 amino acids. V was cut by 4 bases and J by 1 base, with 16 bases left in between. CDR1 is LNHDA and CDR2 is SQIVND in the germline V gene (reference sequence). CDR3 DNA: TGTGCCAGTAGTAACGGGGAAAGGAGACGGAACACTGAAGCTTTCTTT. It encodes CASSNGERRRNTEAFF.

CDR3 DNA: TGTGCCAGCAGTGAAAGCCAATTGAATAATTCACCCCTCCACTTT. Its translation is CASSESQLNNSPLHF. The chain is built from TRBV2 and TRBJ1-6; D not resolved. The germline V and J ends were trimmed by 2 bases and 5 bases, with 10 bases remaining between them. The CDR3 sequence is 15 residues long. CDR1 and CDR2 from the germline V gene are SNHLY and FYNNEI.

The rearrangement links TRBV29-1 to TRBJ2-1; 8 bases match TRBD2. V lost 6 bases and J lost 7; bases outside the gene matches: 11. Germline V gene data show CDR1 as SQVTM and CDR2 as ANQGSEA. The CDR3 consists of 14 residues. CDR3 sequence reads: CSVGTLPGGNEQFF. The CDR3 nucleotides are TGCAGCGTGGGGACTCTTCCGGGGGGGAATGAGCAGTTCTTC.

V usage is TRBV19 and J usage is TRBJ2-1; no firm D call. CDR1 and CDR2 (germline): LNHDA, SQIVND (reference sequence). V was trimmed by 3 bases and J by 0 bases, leaving 0 bases between them. The CDR3 has 12 residues. The CDR3 nucleotides are TGTGCCAGTAGTATCTCCTACAATGAGCAGTTCTTC. Translation gives CASSISYNEQFF.